The rows below give T cell receptor beta chains drawn from one sample of a study of blood T cell repertoires in COVID-19. The table came from immunoSEQ multiplex PCR; TCRdb's copy has only in-frame clones and leaves some out. In the table there are about 60,000 clones, around 85% of which are singletons. Sequencing was carried out using peripheral blood. The receptors here all came from a man aged 35 to 55 with acute or convalescent COVID-19. Each CDR3 is given with its conserved first and last residue. A D gene is named only where the DNA matches it firmly. Expanded clones get a size class; other rows say once, few or many, or leave the size out.

clone_size: .; v_call: TRBV2; j_call: TRBJ2-6; d_call: TRBD2; cdr3_aa: CASRALTSAGANVLTF; cdr3_nt: TGTGCCAGCAGGGCCCTTACTAGCGCTGGGGCCAACGTCCTGACTTTC
clone_size: .; v_call: TRBV2; j_call: TRBJ1-5; d_call: .; cdr3_aa: CASSVKGNYQPQHF; cdr3_nt: TGTGCCAGCAGTGTTAAGGGGAATTATCAGCCCCAGCATTTT
clone_size: .; v_call: TRBV6-5; j_call: TRBJ2-5; d_call: TRBD2; cdr3_aa: CASSSAGGQATQYF; cdr3_nt: TGTGCCAGCAGTTCCGCGGGGGGCCAAGCGACCCAGTACTTC
clone_size: .; v_call: TRBV27; j_call: TRBJ1-3; d_call: .; cdr3_aa: CASSQSGSSGNTIYF; cdr3_nt: TGTGCCAGCAGTCAGAGTGGGAGCTCTGGAAACACCATATATTTT
clone_size: .; v_call: TRBV6-1; j_call: TRBJ1-2; d_call: .; cdr3_aa: CASSEGHSGYTF; cdr3_nt: TGTGCCAGCAGTGAAGGACACTCGGGCTACACCTTC
clone_size: many; v_call: TRBV4-1; j_call: TRBJ2-2; d_call: .; cdr3_aa: CASSQDLAGELFF; cdr3_nt: TGCGCCAGCAGCCAAGATCTTGCCGGGGAGCTGTTTTTT
clone_size: .; v_call: TRBV11-2; j_call: TRBJ1-5; d_call: TRBD1; cdr3_aa: CASSLGERAGGFQPQHF; cdr3_nt: TGTGCCAGCAGCTTAGGGGAGAGGGCAGGGGGTTTTCAGCCCCAGCATTTT
clone_size: .; v_call: TRBV25-1; j_call: TRBJ1-4; d_call: TRBD1; cdr3_aa: CASSDAGQGDEKLFF; cdr3_nt: TGTGCCAGCAGTGACGCGGGACAGGGGGATGAAAAACTGTTTTTT
clone_size: .; v_call: TRBV30; j_call: TRBJ1-3; d_call: .; cdr3_aa: CAWTLAGTGNTIYF; cdr3_nt: TGTGCCTGGACCCTTGCGGGAACTGGAAACACCATATATTTT
clone_size: .; v_call: TRBV2; j_call: TRBJ1-5; d_call: TRBD1; cdr3_aa: CASTPTGLNQPQHF; cdr3_nt: TGTGCCAGCACCCCGACAGGGTTAAATCAGCCCCAGCATTTT
clone_size: .; v_call: TRBV12-3/TRBV12-4; j_call: TRBJ2-7; d_call: .; cdr3_aa: CASSFGQYYEQYF; cdr3_nt: TGTGCCAGCAGTTTCGGACAGTACTACGAGCAGTACTTC
clone_size: .; v_call: TRBV9; j_call: TRBJ1-1; d_call: .; cdr3_aa: CASSVEVGSEAFF; cdr3_nt: TGTGCCAGCAGCGTAGAAGTGGGGAGTGAAGCTTTCTTT
clone_size: .; v_call: TRBV6-5; j_call: TRBJ1-5; d_call: .; cdr3_aa: CASSYRGGDNQPQHF; cdr3_nt: TGTGCCAGCAGTTACAGGGGGGGTGACAATCAGCCCCAGCATTTT
clone_size: .; v_call: TRBV30; j_call: TRBJ2-2; d_call: .; cdr3_aa: CAWSVNSANTGELFF; cdr3_nt: TGTGCCTGGAGTGTGAACAGTGCGAACACCGGGGAGCTGTTTTTT
clone_size: .; v_call: TRBV10-2; j_call: TRBJ2-7; d_call: .; cdr3_aa: CASIPPRTGGSDEQYF; cdr3_nt: TGCGCCAGCATCCCACCACGGACAGGAGGGTCGGACGAGCAGTACTTC
clone_size: .; v_call: TRBV11-3; j_call: TRBJ2-5; d_call: TRBD1; cdr3_aa: CASSSTTGGLETQYF; cdr3_nt: TGTGCCAGCAGCTCAACGACAGGGGGCTTGGAGACCCAGTACTTC
clone_size: .; v_call: TRBV5-4; j_call: TRBJ1-2; d_call: TRBD1; cdr3_aa: CATKTGTANYGYTF; cdr3_nt: TGTGCCACCAAAACGGGGACAGCTAACTATGGCTACACCTTC
clone_size: .; v_call: TRBV3-1/TRBV3-2; j_call: TRBJ1-2; d_call: .; cdr3_aa: CASSREGSYGYTF; cdr3_nt: TGTGCCAGCAGCCGGGAGGGGAGCTATGGCTACACCTTC
clone_size: .; v_call: TRBV27; j_call: TRBJ2-5; d_call: TRBD1; cdr3_aa: CASSFSRQGVGETQYF; cdr3_nt: TGTGCCAGCAGTTTTTCGAGACAGGGGGTTGGAGAGACCCAGTACTTC
clone_size: .; v_call: TRBV30; j_call: TRBJ2-5; d_call: .; cdr3_aa: CACLPKGRGETQYF; cdr3_nt: TGTGCCTGCCTCCCAAAGGGGCGAGGAGAGACCCAGTACTTC
clone_size: .; v_call: TRBV24-1; j_call: TRBJ1-2; d_call: .; cdr3_aa: CATSDPPDYGYTF; cdr3_nt: TGTGCCACCAGTGATCCCCCAGATTATGGCTACACCTTC
clone_size: .; v_call: TRBV19; j_call: TRBJ1-6; d_call: TRBD1; cdr3_aa: CASTTGAFNSPLHF; cdr3_nt: TGTGCCAGTACCACAGGGGCTTTTAATTCACCCCTCCACTTT
clone_size: .; v_call: TRBV7-2; j_call: TRBJ1-3; d_call: .; cdr3_aa: CASSLQRRDTIYF; cdr3_nt: TGTGCCAGCAGCCTACAGCGGAGGGACACCATATATTTT
clone_size: few; v_call: TRBV5-1; j_call: TRBJ2-3; d_call: .; cdr3_aa: CASSLAGADTQYF; cdr3_nt: TGCGCCAGCAGCTTGGCAGGGGCGGATACGCAGTATTTT
clone_size: .; v_call: TRBV3-1/TRBV3-2; j_call: TRBJ2-3; d_call: .; cdr3_aa: CASSQGGRGSTDTQYF; cdr3_nt: TGTGCCAGCAGCCAAGGGGGGCGGGGGTCCACAGATACGCAGTATTTT
clone_size: .; v_call: TRBV3-1/TRBV3-2; j_call: TRBJ1-5; d_call: .; cdr3_aa: CASSPYNSNQPQHF; cdr3_nt: TGTGCCAGCAGCCCTTATAATAGCAATCAGCCCCAGCATTTT
clone_size: .; v_call: TRBV11-2; j_call: TRBJ1-2; d_call: .; cdr3_aa: CASSLIQGNGYTF; cdr3_nt: TGTGCCAGCAGCTTAATTCAGGGCAATGGCTACACCTTC
clone_size: once; v_call: TRBV28; j_call: TRBJ1-2; d_call: .; cdr3_aa: CASSLGQHYGYTF; cdr3_nt: TGTGCCAGCAGTTTAGGGCAACACTATGGCTACACCTTC
clone_size: .; v_call: TRBV5-4; j_call: TRBJ1-6; d_call: .; cdr3_aa: CASFTGGGVNSPLHF; cdr3_nt: TGTGCCTCGTTCACGGGAGGCGGCGTAAATTCACCCCTCCACTTT
clone_size: .; v_call: TRBV12-3/TRBV12-4; j_call: TRBJ2-7; d_call: .; cdr3_aa: CASSLDNRARTF; cdr3_nt: TGTGCCAGCAGTTTAGACAACAGGGCACGGACCTTC
clone_size: .; v_call: TRBV24-1; j_call: TRBJ2-3; d_call: TRBD2; cdr3_aa: CATSDPPGGVDTQYF; cdr3_nt: TGTGCCACCAGTGATCCCCCGGGGGGAGTGGATACGCAGTATTTT
clone_size: .; v_call: TRBV28; j_call: TRBJ1-5; d_call: TRBD1; cdr3_aa: CASTGAKQPQHF; cdr3_nt: TGTGCTTCGACAGGGGCAAAGCAGCCCCAGCATTTT
clone_size: .; v_call: TRBV5-1; j_call: TRBJ2-5; d_call: TRBD2; cdr3_aa: CASSSGGLAVQETQYF; cdr3_nt: TGCGCCAGCAGCTCGGGAGGACTAGCGGTACAAGAGACCCAGTACTTC
clone_size: .; v_call: TRBV18; j_call: TRBJ2-1; d_call: .; cdr3_aa: CASSPAQGSPSLF; cdr3_nt: TGTGCCAGCTCACCGGCACAGGGTAGTCCCTCGCTCTTC
clone_size: .; v_call: TRBV19; j_call: TRBJ2-2; d_call: .; cdr3_aa: CASSNLGGTGELFF; cdr3_nt: TGTGCCAGTAGCAATCTGGGGGGCACCGGGGAGCTGTTTTTT
clone_size: .; v_call: TRBV24-1; j_call: TRBJ2-1; d_call: .; cdr3_aa: CATGGSSYNEQFF; cdr3_nt: TGTGCCACCGGCGGAAGCTCCTACAATGAGCAGTTCTTC
clone_size: once; v_call: TRBV12-3/TRBV12-4; j_call: TRBJ1-1; d_call: .; cdr3_aa: CASSLGGGEAFF; cdr3_nt: TGTGCCAGCAGTTTGGGGGGGGGAGAAGCTTTCTTT
clone_size: .; v_call: TRBV5-4; j_call: TRBJ1-3; d_call: .; cdr3_aa: CASSLQGVDSGNTIYF; cdr3_nt: TGTGCCAGCAGCTTGCAAGGGGTTGACTCTGGAAACACCATATATTTT
clone_size: .; v_call: TRBV10-3; j_call: TRBJ2-1; d_call: .; cdr3_aa: CAISLGGNNEQFF; cdr3_nt: TGTGCCATCAGTCTGGGGGGAAACAATGAGCAGTTCTTC
clone_size: .; v_call: TRBV19; j_call: TRBJ1-3; d_call: .; cdr3_aa: CASTRRQISGNTIYF; cdr3_nt: TGTGCCAGTACCAGGAGGCAGATCTCTGGAAACACCATATATTTT
clone_size: .; v_call: TRBV25-1; j_call: TRBJ2-5; d_call: .; cdr3_aa: CASSDLTGKQETQYF; cdr3_nt: TGTGCCAGCAGTGACCTAACAGGGAAGCAAGAGACCCAGTACTTC
clone_size: few; v_call: TRBV7-2; j_call: TRBJ2-7; d_call: .; cdr3_aa: CASSFEAFPSYEQYF; cdr3_nt: TGTGCCAGCAGCTTCGAAGCCTTTCCGTCCTACGAGCAGTACTTC
clone_size: .; v_call: TRBV29-1; j_call: TRBJ2-5; d_call: TRBD2; cdr3_aa: CSVKNPGLAGGIQETQYF; cdr3_nt: TGCAGCGTTAAGAATCCGGGACTAGCGGGGGGGATACAAGAGACCCAGTACTTC
clone_size: few; v_call: TRBV12-3/TRBV12-4; j_call: TRBJ1-2; d_call: TRBD1; cdr3_aa: CASWGQADYGYTF; cdr3_nt: TGTGCCAGCTGGGGACAGGCTGACTATGGCTACACCTTC
clone_size: .; v_call: TRBV28; j_call: TRBJ1-5; d_call: TRBD1; cdr3_aa: CATGQGVSPQHF; cdr3_nt: TGTGCTACTGGACAGGGAGTCAGCCCCCAGCATTTT
clone_size: .; v_call: TRBV6-1; j_call: TRBJ1-1; d_call: .; cdr3_aa: CASSESGGSEAFF; cdr3_nt: TGTGCCAGCAGTGAATCGGGAGGCTCTGAAGCTTTCTTT
clone_size: .; v_call: TRBV4-1; j_call: TRBJ1-5; d_call: .; cdr3_aa: CASSQDQALVGNQPQHF; cdr3_nt: TGCGCCAGCAGCCAAGATCAGGCCTTGGTTGGCAATCAGCCCCAGCATTTT
clone_size: .; v_call: TRBV6-5; j_call: TRBJ2-1; d_call: TRBD2; cdr3_aa: CASHYLAGGLDEQFF; cdr3_nt: TGTGCCAGCCATTACCTAGCGGGGGGGTTGGATGAGCAGTTCTTC
clone_size: .; v_call: TRBV10-3; j_call: TRBJ1-2; d_call: TRBD1; cdr3_aa: CAITAAGGNRGYTF; cdr3_nt: TGTGCCATCACCGCGGCAGGGGGCAATCGGGGCTACACCTTC
clone_size: few; v_call: TRBV14; j_call: TRBJ2-5; d_call: TRBD2; cdr3_aa: CASSHLAGGQETQYF; cdr3_nt: TGTGCCAGCAGCCATCTAGCGGGGGGGCAGGAGACCCAGTACTTC
clone_size: .; v_call: TRBV14; j_call: TRBJ2-2; d_call: .; cdr3_aa: CASSQGQAVVGELFF; cdr3_nt: TGTGCCAGCAGCCAAGGACAGGCGGTAGTCGGGGAGCTGTTTTTT
clone_size: few; v_call: TRBV5-4; j_call: TRBJ2-2; d_call: .; cdr3_aa: CASSPLAGELFF; cdr3_nt: TGTGCCAGCAGCCCCTTAGCCGGGGAGCTGTTTTTT
clone_size: many; v_call: TRBV13; j_call: TRBJ2-3; d_call: .; cdr3_aa: CASSLGWGPLGTDTQYF; cdr3_nt: TGTGCCAGCAGCTTAGGCTGGGGGCCATTGGGCACAGATACGCAGTATTTT
clone_size: .; v_call: TRBV7-2; j_call: TRBJ1-4; d_call: .; cdr3_aa: CASSLGVGGEKLFF; cdr3_nt: TGTGCCAGCAGCTTAGGAGTCGGGGGGGAAAAACTGTTTTTT
clone_size: .; v_call: TRBV11-2; j_call: TRBJ2-7; d_call: .; cdr3_aa: CASRTIQGPSSYEQYF; cdr3_nt: TGTGCCAGCAGGACCATACAGGGCCCGAGCTCCTACGAGCAGTACTTC
clone_size: .; v_call: TRBV19; j_call: TRBJ1-2; d_call: .; cdr3_aa: CASSYGGSRFGYTF; cdr3_nt: TGTGCCAGTAGCTACGGGGGAAGTCGGTTTGGCTACACCTTC
clone_size: .; v_call: TRBV3-1/TRBV3-2; j_call: TRBJ1-2; d_call: .; cdr3_aa: CASSDRQFPYGYTF; cdr3_nt: TGTGCCAGCAGCGACCGACAGTTCCCCTATGGCTACACCTTC